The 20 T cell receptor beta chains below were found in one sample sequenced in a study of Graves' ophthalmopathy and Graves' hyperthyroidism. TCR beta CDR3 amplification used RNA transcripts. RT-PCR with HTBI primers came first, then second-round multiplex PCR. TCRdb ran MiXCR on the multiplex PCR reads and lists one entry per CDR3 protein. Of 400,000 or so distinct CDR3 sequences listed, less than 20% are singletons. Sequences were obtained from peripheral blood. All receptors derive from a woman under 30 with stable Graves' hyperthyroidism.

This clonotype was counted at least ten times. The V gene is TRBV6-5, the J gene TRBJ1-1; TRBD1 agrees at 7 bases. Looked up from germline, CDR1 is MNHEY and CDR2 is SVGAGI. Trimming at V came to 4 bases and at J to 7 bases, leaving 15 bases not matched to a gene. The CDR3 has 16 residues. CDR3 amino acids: CASSSLTGTMANEAFF. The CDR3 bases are TGTGCCAGCAGTTCCTTGACAGGGACGATGGCAAATGAAGCTTTCTTT.

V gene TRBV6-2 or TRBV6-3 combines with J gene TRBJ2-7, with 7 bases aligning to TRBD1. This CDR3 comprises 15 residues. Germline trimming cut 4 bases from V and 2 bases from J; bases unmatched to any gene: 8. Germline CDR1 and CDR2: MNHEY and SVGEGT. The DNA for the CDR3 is TGTGCCAGCAGTTTCACGCGGACAGGAGCCTACGAGCAGTACTTC. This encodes CASSFTRTGAYEQYF.

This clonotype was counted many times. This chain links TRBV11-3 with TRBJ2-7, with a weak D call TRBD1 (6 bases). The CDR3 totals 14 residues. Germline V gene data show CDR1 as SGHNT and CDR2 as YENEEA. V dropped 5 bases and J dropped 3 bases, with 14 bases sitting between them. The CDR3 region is CASSPNTGNYEQYF. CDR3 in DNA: TGTGCCAGCAGCCCTAACACAGGGAACTACGAGCAGTACTTC.

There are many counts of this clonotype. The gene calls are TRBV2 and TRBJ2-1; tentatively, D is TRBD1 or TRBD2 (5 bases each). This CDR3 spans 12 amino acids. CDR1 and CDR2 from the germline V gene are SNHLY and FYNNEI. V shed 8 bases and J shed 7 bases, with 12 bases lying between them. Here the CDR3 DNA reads TGTGCCAGCGAGGGGTCAAGGAATGAGCAGTTCTTC. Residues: CASEGSRNEQFF.

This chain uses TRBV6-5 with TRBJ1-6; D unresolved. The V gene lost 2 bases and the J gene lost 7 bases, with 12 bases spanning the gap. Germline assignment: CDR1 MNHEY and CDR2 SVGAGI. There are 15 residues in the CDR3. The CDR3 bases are TGTGCCAGCAGTTACGGGGATCGAGCAAATTCACCCCTCCACTTT. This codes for CASSYGDRANSPLHF.

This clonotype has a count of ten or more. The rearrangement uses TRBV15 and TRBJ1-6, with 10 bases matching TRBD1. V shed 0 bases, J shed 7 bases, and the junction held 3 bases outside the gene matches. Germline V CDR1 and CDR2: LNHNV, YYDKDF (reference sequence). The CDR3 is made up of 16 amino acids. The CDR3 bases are TGTGCCACCAGCAGAGATCCGGACAGGGGGAATTCACCCCTCCACTTT. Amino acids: CATSRDPDRGNSPLHF. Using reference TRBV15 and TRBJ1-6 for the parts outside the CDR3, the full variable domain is DAMVIQNPRYQVTQFGKPVTLSCSQTLNHNVMYWYQQKSSQAPKLLFHYYDKDFNNEADTPDNFQSRRPNTSFCFLDIRSPGLGDTAMYLCATSRDPDRGNSPLHFGNGTRLTVT.

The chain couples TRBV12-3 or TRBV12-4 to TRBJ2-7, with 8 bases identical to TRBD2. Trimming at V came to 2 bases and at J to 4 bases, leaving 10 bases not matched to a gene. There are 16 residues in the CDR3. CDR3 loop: CASSLSGGSGNYEQYF. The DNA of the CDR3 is TGTGCCAGCAGTTTATCGGGGGGTAGCGGGAATTACGAGCAGTACTTC.

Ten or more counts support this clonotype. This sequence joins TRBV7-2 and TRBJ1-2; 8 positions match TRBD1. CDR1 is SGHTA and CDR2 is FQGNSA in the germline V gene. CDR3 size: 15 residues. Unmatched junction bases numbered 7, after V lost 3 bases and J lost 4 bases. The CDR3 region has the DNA TGTGCCAGCAGCTTGAGGTCGACAGGGGTCTATGGCTACACCTTC. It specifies CASSLRSTGVYGYTF.

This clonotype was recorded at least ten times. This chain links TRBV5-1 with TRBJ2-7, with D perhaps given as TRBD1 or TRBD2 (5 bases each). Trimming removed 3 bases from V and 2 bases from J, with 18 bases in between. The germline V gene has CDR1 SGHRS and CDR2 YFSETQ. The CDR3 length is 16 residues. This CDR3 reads CASSSIKGRIPYEQYF. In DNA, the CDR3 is TGCGCCAGCAGCTCCATAAAGGGACGCATCCCCTACGAGCAGTACTTC.

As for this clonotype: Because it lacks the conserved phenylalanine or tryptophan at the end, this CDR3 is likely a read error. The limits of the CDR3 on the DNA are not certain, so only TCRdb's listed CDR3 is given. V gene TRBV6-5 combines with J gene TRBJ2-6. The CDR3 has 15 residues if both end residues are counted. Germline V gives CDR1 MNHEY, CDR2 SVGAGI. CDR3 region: CASSYSGAGANVLTY.

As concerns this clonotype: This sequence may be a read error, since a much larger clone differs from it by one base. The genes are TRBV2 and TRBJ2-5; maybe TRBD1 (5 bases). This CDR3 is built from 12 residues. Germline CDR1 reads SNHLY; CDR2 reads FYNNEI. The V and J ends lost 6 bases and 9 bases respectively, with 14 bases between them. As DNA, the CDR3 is TGTGCCAGCAGGGGCAGGGCTGGGGCCCAGTACTTC. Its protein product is CASRGRAGAQYF.

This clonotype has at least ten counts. CDR3 sequence reads: CASMGRPDYGYTF. The CDR3 nucleotides are TGCGCCAGCATGGGAAGGCCTGACTATGGCTACACCTTC. The rearrangement uses TRBV5-1 and TRBJ1-2; no clear D. The CDR3 runs to 13 residues. Between the trimmed V and J ends, which lost 6 bases and 3 bases, there was a span of 12 bases. Per germline, CDR1 SGHRS and CDR2 YFSETQ.

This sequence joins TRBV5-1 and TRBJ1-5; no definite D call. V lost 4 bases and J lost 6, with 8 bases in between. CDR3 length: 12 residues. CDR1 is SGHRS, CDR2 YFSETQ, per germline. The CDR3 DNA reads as TGCGCCAGCAGCCGGGAGGGTCAGCCCCAGCATTTT. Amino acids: CASSREGQPQHF.

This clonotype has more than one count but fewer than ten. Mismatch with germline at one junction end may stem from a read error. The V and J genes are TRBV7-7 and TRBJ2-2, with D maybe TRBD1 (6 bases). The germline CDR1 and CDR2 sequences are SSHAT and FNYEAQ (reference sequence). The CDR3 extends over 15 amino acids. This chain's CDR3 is CASSSTQGRTGELFF. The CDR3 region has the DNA TGTGCTAGCAGCTCAACACAGGGACGCACCGGGGAGCTGTTTTTT.

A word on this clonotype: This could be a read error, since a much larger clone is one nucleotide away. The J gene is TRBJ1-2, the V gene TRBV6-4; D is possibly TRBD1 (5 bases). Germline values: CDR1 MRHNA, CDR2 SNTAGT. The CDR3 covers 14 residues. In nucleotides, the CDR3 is TGTGTCAGCAGAACCCGAGGGGAAAACTATGGCTACACCTTC. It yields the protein CVSRTRGENYGYTF.

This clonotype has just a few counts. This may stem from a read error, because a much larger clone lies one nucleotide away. DNA of the CDR3: TGCGCCAGTTCCGGGGTTGGGACACCAAAGCGGGCTTGCTTT. Translation: CASSGVGTPKRACF. The chain combines TRBV10-1 with TRBJ1-1, with D possibly TRBD1 on 6 matching bases. Germline V CDR1 and CDR2: WNHNN, SYGVQD (reference sequence). CDR3 length: 14 amino acids.

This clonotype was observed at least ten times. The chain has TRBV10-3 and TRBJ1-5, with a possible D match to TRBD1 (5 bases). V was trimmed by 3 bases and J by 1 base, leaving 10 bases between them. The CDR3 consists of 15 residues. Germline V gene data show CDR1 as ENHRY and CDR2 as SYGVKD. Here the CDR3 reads CAISDEGKSNQPQHF. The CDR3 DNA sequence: TGTGCCATCAGTGATGAGGGGAAAAGCAATCAGCCCCAGCATTTT.

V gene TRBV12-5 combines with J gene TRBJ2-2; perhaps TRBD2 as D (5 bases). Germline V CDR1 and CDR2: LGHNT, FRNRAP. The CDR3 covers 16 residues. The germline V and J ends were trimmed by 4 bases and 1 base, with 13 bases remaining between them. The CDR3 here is CASGYTSDWNTGELFF. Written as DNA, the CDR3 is TGTGCTAGTGGTTATACTTCGGACTGGAACACCGGGGAGCTGTTTTTT.

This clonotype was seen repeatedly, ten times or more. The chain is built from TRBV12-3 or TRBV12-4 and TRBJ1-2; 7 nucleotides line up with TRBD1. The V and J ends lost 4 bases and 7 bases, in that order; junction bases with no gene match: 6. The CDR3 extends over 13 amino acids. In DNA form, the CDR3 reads TGTGCCAGCAGTTCGACAGGGTTGGGTGGCTACACCTTC. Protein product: CASSSTGLGGYTF.

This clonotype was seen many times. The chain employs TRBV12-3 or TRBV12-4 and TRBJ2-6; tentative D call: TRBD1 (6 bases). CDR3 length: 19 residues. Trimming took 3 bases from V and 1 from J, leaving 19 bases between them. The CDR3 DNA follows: TGTGCCAGCAGTTTCCGGACAGTTAGCCTAGGGTCTGGGGCCAACGTCCTGACTTTC. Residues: CASSFRTVSLGSGANVLTF.